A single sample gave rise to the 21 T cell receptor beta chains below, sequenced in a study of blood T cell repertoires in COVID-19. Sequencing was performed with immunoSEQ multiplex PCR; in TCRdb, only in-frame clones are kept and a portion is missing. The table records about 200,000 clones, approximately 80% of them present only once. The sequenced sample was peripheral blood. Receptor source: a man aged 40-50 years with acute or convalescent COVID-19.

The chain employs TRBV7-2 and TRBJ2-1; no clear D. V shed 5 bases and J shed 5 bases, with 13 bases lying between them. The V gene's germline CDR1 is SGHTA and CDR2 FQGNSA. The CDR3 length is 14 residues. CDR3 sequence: CASSLSYVNNEQFF. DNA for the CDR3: TGTGCCAGCAGCCTAAGTTACGTCAACAATGAGCAGTTCTTC. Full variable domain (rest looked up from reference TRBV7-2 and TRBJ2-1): GAGVSQSPSNKVTEKGKDVELRCDPISGHTALYWYRQSLGQGLEFLIYFQGNSAPDKSGLPSDRFSAERTGGSVSTLTIQRTQQEDSAVYLCASSLSYVNNEQFFGPGTRLTVL.

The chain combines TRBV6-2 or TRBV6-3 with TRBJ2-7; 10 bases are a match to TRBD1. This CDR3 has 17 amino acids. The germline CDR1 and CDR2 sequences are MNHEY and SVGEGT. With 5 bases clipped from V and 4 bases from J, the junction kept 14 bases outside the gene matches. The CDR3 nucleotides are TGTGCCAGCAGTCCGACCCGGTGGGACAGGGGAATTTACGAGCAGTACTTC. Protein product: CASSPTRWDRGIYEQYF.

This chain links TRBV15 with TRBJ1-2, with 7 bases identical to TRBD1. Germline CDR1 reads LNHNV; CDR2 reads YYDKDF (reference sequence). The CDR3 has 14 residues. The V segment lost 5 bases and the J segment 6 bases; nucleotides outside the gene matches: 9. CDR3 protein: CATSRRQGPDGYTF. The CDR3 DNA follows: TGTGCCACCAGCCGCAGACAGGGCCCGGATGGCTACACCTTC.

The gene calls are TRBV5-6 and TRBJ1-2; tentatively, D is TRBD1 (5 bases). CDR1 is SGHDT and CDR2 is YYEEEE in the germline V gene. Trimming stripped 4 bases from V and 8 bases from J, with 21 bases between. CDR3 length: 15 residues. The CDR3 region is CASSRQLGRAQGYTF. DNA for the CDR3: TGTGCCAGCAGCCGCCAGTTGGGCAGGGCGCAAGGCTACACCTTC.

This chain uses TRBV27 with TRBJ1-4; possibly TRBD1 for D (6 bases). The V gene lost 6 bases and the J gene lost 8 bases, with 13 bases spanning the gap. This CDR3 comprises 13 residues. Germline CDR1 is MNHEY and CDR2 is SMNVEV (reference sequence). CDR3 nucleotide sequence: TGTGCCAGCAGACCAGGGGTAGGCGAAAAACTGTTTTTT. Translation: CASRPGVGEKLFF.

The CDR3 sequence is CASSLAPIYEQYF. CDR3 sequence (DNA): TGTGCCAGCAGTTTAGCACCTATCTACGAGCAGTACTTC. The V and J genes are TRBV12-3 or TRBV12-4 and TRBJ2-7; unclear D gene. The ends were cut back, 0 bases at V and 3 bases at J, with 6 bases in the middle. The CDR3 has 13 residues.

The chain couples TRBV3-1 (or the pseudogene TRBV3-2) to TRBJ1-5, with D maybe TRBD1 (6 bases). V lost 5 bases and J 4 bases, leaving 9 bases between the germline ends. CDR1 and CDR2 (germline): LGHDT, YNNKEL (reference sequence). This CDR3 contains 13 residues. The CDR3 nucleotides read TGTGCCAGCAGCATAGGGGGAAATCAGCCCCAGCATTTT. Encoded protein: CASSIGGNQPQHF.

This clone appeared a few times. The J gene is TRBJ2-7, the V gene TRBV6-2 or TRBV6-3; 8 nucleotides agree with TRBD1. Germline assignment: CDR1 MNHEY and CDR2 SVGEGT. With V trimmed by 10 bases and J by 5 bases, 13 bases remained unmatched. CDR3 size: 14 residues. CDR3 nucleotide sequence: TGTGCCACCAACCCCCTGGCAGGGGGCCACGAGCAGTACTTC. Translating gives CATNPLAGGHEQYF.

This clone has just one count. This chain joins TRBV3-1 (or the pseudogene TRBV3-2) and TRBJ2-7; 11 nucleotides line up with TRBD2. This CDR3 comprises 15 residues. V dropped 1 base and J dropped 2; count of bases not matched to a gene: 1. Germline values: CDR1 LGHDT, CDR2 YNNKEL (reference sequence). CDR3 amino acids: CASSQGSGRAYEQYF. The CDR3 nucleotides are TGTGCCAGCAGCCAAGGTAGCGGGAGGGCCTACGAGCAGTACTTC.

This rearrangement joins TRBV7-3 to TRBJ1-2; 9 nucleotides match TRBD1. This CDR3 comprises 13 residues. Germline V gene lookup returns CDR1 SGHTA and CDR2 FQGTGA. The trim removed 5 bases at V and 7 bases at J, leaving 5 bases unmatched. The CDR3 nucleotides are TGTGCCAGCAGCGCGACAGGGGGAGGTGGCTACACCTTC. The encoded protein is CASSATGGGGYTF.

The CDR3 spells CASSLWTPGQGTAEQFF. The CDR3 DNA is TGTGCCAGCAGTTTATGGACCCCGGGACAGGGGACCGCTGAGCAGTTCTTC. This rearrangement joins TRBV27 to TRBJ2-1, with 10 bases fitting TRBD1. After removal of 1 base from V and 9 bases from J, the junction contained 12 bases not matched to a gene. CDR3 size: 17 residues. CDR1 and CDR2 from the germline V gene are MNHEY and SMNVEV (reference sequence).

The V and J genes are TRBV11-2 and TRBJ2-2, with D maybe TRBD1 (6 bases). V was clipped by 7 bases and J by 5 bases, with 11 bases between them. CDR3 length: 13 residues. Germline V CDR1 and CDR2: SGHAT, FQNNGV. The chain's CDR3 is CASTQGGTGELFF. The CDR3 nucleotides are TGTGCCAGCACCCAAGGGGGAACCGGGGAGCTGTTTTTT.

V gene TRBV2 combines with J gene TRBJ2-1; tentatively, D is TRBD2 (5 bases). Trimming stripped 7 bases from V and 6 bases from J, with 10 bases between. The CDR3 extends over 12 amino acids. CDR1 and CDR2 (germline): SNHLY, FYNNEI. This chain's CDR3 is CASNEGRNEQFF. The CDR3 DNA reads TGTGCCAGCAACGAGGGCCGCAATGAGCAGTTCTTC.

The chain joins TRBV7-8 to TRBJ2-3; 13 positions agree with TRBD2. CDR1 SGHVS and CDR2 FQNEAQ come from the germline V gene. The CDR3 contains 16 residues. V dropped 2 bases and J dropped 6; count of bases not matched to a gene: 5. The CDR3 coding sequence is TGTGCCAGCAGCTTACTACTAGCGGGAGGGCCCGATACGCAGTATTTT. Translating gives CASSLLLAGGPDTQYF.

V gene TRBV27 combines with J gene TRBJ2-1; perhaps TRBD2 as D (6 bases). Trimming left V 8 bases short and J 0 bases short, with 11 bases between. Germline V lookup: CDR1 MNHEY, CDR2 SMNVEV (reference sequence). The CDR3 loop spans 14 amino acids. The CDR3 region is CASGGTFSYNEQFF. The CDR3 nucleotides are TGTGCCAGCGGCGGGACTTTCTCCTACAATGAGCAGTTCTTC.

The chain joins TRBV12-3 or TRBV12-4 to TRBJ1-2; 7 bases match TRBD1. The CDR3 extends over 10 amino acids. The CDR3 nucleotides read TGTGCGACAGGGCACTATGGCTACACCTTC. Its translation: CATGHYGYTF.

As DNA, the CDR3 is TGTGCCAGCTCAGAGAACAGGGGGTTTAATCAGCCCCAGCATTTT. Its translation: CASSENRGFNQPQHF. The chain is built from TRBV18 and TRBJ1-5, with TRBD1 identical over 8 bases. CDR3 length: 15 amino acids. Germline V gene lookup returns CDR1 KGHSH and CDR2 LQKENI. J was trimmed by 4 bases and V by 5 bases; bases with no gene match: 7.

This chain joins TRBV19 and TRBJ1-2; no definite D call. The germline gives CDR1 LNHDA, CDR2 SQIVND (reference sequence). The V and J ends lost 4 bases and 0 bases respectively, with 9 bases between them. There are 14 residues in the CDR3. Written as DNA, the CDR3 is TGTGCCAGTAGTACGGACGGGGCTAACTATGGCTACACCTTC. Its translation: CASSTDGANYGYTF.

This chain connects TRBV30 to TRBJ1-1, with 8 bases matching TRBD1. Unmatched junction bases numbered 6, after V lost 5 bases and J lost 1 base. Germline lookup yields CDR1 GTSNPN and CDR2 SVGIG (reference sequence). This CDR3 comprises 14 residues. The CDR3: CAWGNDRGNTEAFF. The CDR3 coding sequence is TGTGCCTGGGGTAACGACAGGGGGAACACTGAAGCTTTCTTT.

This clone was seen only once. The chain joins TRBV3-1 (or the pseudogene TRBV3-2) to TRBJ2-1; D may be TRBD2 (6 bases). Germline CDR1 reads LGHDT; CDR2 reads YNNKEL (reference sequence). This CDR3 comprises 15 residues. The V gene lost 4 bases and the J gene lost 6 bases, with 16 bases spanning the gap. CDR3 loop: CASSPTSFLVNEQFF. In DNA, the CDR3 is TGTGCCAGCAGCCCGACTAGTTTTCTCGTCAATGAGCAGTTCTTC.

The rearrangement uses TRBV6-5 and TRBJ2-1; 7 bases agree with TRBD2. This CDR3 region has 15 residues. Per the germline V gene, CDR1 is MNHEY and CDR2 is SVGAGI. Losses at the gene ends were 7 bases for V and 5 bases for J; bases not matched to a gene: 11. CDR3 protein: CASIPLADLNNEQFF. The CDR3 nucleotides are TGTGCCAGCATTCCGCTAGCGGACCTTAACAATGAGCAGTTCTTC.